Following are 8 T cell receptor beta chains from one sample sequenced in a study of blood T cell repertoires in COVID-19. TCRdb keeps only in-frame clones here, not all; method: immunoSEQ multiplex PCR. The sample has some 130,000 clones; around 81% are singletons. Sequencing was done on a sample of peripheral blood. These receptors were obtained from a middle-aged man with active or convalescent COVID-19.

The chain employs TRBV19 and TRBJ2-5; D perhaps matches TRBD2 (5 bases). Deletions cut 6 bases from V and 2 bases from J, with 10 bases between. CDR1 is LNHDA, CDR2 SQIVND, per germline (reference sequence). The CDR3 extends over 13 amino acids. Written as DNA, the CDR3 is TGTGCCAGTAGCTATCCGGGGCAAGAGACCCAGTACTTC. This gives the protein CASSYPGQETQYF.

The rearrangement joins TRBV5-1 to TRBJ2-3; tentative D call: TRBD1 (6 bases). In germline, CDR1 is SGHRS, CDR2 YFSETQ. Trimming cost V 3 bases and J 8 bases, with 25 bases left between them. The length of the CDR3 is 17 residues. CDR3 nucleotide sequence: TGCGCCAGCAGCTCGAGCAGGGGCCCCCAGTCCCCCGGTACGCAGTATTTT. It is translated as CASSSSRGPQSPGTQYF.

The chain carries TRBV5-1 and TRBJ2-2; perhaps TRBD1 as D (6 bases). The CDR3 sequence is 15 residues long. CDR1 is SGHRS, CDR2 YFSETQ, per germline. Trimming removed 4 bases at V and 4 bases at J, with 14 bases between. CDR3 coding DNA: TGCGCCAGCAGCCCGGAATCAGGGGTCACCGGGGAGCTGTTTTTT. This codes for CASSPESGVTGELFF.

The chain combines TRBV5-4 with TRBJ2-3; 12 bases are a match to TRBD2. V lost 3 bases to trimming and J lost 1 base; unmatched junction nucleotides: 6. The germline V gene has CDR1 SGHNT and CDR2 YYREEE (reference sequence). The CDR3 sequence is 17 residues long. CDR3 DNA: TGTGCCAGCAGCTCAGGACTAGCGGGATACCGCACAGATACGCAGTATTTT. Amino acid sequence: CASSSGLAGYRTDTQYF.

J is TRBJ1-2 and V is TRBV7-8; D is unclear. V was shortened by 7 bases and J by 8 bases, with 20 bases between the two germline ends. The CDR3 is made up of 14 amino acids. Germline assignment: CDR1 SGHVS and CDR2 FQNEAQ. The DNA for the CDR3 is TGTGCCAGCACCCCACCTGGGCCCCTCACCGGCTACACCTTC. The encoded protein is CASTPPGPLTGYTF.

V is TRBV19 and J is TRBJ1-2; D gene uncertain. V dropped 6 bases and J dropped 7 bases, with 15 bases sitting between them. The germline gives CDR1 LNHDA, CDR2 SQIVND (reference sequence). The CDR3 length is 13 residues. CDR3 in amino acids: CASSDLGPFGYTF. CDR3 DNA: TGTGCCAGTAGCGACCTTGGGCCCTTTGGCTACACCTTC.

This clone has a handful of counts. The rearrangement links TRBV21-1 to TRBJ2-1; TRBD2, the D gene given by the table, was not confirmed from the DNA. TRBV21-1 is described as a pseudogene. This CDR3 spans 19 amino acids. In DNA form, the CDR3 reads TGTGCCAGCAGCACCGCGGCCCCGGGTTGGCGGGGTAATAACAATGAGCAGTTCTTC. Amino acid sequence: CASSTAAPGWRGNNNEQFF.

This clone was counted a single time. This chain uses TRBV18 with TRBJ2-1, with D perhaps matching TRBD2 (6 bases). Germline V gene sequence: CDR1 KGHSH, CDR2 LQKENI. Between the trimmed V and J ends, which lost 3 bases and 9 bases, there was a span of 12 bases. This CDR3 has 13 residues. The CDR3 loop is CASSPRLVSEQFF. CDR3 DNA sequence: TGTGCCAGCTCACCCCGACTAGTATCTGAGCAGTTCTTC.